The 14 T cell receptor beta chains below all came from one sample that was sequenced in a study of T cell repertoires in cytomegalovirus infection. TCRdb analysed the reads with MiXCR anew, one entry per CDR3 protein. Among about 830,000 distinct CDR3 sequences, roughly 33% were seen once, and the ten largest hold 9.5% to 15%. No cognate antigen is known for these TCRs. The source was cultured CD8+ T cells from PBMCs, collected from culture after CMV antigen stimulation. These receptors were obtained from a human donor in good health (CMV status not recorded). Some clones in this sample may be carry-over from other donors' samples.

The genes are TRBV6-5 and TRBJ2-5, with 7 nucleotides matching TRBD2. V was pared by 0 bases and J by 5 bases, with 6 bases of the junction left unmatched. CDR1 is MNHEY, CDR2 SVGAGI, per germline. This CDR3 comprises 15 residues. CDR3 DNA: TGTGCCAGCAGTTACTCTGGACTAGTTCCTGAGACCCAGTACTTC. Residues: CASSYSGLVPETQYF.

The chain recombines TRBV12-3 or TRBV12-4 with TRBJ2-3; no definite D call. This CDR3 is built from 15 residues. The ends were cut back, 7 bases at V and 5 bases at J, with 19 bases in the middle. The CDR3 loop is CASTFAPRGIDTQYF. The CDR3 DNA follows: TGTGCCAGCACCTTCGCACCTCGAGGTATAGATACGCAGTATTTT.

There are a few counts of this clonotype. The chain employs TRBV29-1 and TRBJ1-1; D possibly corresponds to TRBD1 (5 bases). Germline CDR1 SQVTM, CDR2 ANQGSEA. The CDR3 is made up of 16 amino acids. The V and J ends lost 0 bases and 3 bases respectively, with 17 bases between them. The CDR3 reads CSVEDEQGRYHTEAFF. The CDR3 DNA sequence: TGCAGCGTTGAAGATGAGCAGGGTAGGTATCACACTGAAGCTTTCTTT.

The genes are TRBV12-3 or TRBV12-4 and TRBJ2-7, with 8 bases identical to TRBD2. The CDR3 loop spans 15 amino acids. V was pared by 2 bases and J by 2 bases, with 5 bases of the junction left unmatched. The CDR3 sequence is CASSLKRGPPYEQYF. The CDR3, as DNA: TGTGCCAGCAGTTTAAAGCGGGGGCCTCCCTACGAGCAGTACTTC.

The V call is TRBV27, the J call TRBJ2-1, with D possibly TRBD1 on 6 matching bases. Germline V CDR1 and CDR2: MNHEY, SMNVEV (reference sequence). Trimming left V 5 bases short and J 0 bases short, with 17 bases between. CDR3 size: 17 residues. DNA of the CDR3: TGTGCCAGCAGTGCTGGGGGCGGCCCGAGCTCCTACAATGAGCAGTTCTTC. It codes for CASSAGGGPSSYNEQFF.

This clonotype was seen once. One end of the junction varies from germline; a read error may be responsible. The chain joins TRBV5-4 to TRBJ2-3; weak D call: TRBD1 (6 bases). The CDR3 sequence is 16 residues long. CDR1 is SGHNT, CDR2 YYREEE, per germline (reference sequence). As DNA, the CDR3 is TGTGTCAGCAGCTTGGCTCAGGGGTCTAGCACAGATACGCAGTATTTT. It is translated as CVSSLAQGSSTDTQYF. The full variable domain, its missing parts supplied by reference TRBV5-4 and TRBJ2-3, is ETGVTQSPTHLIKTRGQQVTLRCSSQSGHNTVSWYQQALGQGPQFIFQYYREEENGRGNFPPRFSGLQFPNYSSELNVNALELDDSALYLCVSSLAQGSSTDTQYFGPGTRLTVL.

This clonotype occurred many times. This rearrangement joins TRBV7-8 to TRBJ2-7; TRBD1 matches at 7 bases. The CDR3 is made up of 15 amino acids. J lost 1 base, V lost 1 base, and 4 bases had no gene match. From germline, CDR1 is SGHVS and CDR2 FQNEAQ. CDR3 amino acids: CASSLGGGWSYEQYV. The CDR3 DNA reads TGTGCCAGCAGCTTAGGAGGGGGCTGGTCCTACGAGCAGTACGTC.

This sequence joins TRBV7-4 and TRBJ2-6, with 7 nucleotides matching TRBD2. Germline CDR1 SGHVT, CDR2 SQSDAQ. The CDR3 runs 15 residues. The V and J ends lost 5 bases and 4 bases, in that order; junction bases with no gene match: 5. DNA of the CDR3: TGTGCCAGCAGCAAGGGAGGGGAAGGGGCCAACGTCCTGACTTTC. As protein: CASSKGGEGANVLTF.

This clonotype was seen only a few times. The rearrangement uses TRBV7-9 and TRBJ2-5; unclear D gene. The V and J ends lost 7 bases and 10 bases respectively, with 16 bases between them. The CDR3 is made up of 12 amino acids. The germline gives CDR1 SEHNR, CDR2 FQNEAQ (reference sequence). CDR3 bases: TGTGCCAGCACCCCCTCACGTGCAGACCAGTACTTC. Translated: CASTPSRADQYF.

CDR3 nucleotide sequence: TGTGCCAGCAGTCCCGACTTCTTCTCCTACAATGAGCAGTTCTTC. Its protein product is CASSPDFFSYNEQFF. This rearrangement joins TRBV6-4 to TRBJ2-1, with unresolved D. The V gene lost 5 bases and the J gene lost 0 bases, with 11 bases spanning the gap. The CDR3 extends over 15 amino acids. Per germline, CDR1 MRHNA and CDR2 SNTAGT.

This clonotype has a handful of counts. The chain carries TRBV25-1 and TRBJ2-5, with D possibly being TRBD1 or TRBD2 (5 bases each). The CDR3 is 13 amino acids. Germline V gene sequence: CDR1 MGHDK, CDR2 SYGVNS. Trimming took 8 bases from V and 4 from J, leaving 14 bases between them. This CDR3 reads CASVRGVSETQYF. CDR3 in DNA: TGTGCCAGCGTACGAGGGGTCTCAGAGACCCAGTACTTC. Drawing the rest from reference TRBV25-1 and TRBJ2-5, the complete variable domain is EADIYQTPRYLVIGTGKKITLECSQTMGHDKMYWYQQDPGMELHLIHYSYGVNSTEKGDLSSESTVSRIRTEHFPLTLESARPSHTSQYLCASVRGVSETQYFGPGTRLLVL.

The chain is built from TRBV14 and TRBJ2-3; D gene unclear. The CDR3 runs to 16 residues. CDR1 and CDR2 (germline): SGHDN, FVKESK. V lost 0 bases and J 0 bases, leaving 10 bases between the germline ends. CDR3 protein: CASSQDGEWSTDTQYF. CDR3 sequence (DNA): TGTGCCAGCAGCCAAGATGGGGAATGGAGCACAGATACGCAGTATTTT.

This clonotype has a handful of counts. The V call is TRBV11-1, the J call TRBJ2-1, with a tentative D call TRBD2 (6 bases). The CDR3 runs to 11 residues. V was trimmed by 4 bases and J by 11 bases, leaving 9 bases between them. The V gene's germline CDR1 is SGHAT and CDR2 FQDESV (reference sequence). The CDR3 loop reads CASSSGTQQFF. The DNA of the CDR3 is TGTGCCAGCAGCTCCGGGACTCAGCAGTTCTTC.

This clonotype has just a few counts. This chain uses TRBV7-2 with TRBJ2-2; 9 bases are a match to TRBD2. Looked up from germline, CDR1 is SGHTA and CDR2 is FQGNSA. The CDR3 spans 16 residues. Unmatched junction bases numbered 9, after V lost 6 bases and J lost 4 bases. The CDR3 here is CASRSQRGAVTGELFF. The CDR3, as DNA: TGTGCCAGCAGATCCCAGCGGGGGGCAGTCACCGGGGAGCTGTTTTTT.